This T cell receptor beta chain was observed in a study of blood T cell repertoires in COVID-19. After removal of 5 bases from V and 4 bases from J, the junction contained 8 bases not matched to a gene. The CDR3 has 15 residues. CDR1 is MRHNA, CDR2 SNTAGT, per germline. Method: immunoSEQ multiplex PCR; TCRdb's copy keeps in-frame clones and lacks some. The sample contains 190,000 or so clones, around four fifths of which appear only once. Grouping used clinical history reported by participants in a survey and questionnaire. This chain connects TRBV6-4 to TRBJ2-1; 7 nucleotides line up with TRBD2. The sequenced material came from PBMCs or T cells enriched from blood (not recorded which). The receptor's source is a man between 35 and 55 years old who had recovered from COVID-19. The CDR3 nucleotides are TGTGCCAGCAGTCCGTCGCGGGAGAGTTACAATGAGCAGTTCTTC. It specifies CASSPSRESYNEQFF.